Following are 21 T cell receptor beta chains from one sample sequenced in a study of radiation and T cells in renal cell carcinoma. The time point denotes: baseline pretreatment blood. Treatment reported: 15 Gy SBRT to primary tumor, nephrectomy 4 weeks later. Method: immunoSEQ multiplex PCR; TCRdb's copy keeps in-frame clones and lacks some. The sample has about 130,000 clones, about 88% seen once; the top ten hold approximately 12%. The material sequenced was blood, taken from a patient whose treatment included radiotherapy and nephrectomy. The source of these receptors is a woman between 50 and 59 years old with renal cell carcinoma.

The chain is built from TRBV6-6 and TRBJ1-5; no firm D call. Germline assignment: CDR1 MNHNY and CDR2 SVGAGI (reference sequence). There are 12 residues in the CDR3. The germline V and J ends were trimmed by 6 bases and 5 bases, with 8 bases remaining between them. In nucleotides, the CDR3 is TGTGCCAGCAGAAAAGACGATCAGCCCCAGCATTTT. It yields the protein CASRKDDQPQHF.

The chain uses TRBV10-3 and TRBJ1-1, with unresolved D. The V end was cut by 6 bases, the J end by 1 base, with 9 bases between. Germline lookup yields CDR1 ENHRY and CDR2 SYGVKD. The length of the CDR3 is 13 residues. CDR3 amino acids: CAISVQANTEAFF. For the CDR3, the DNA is TGTGCCATCAGCGTGCAGGCGAACACTGAAGCTTTCTTT.

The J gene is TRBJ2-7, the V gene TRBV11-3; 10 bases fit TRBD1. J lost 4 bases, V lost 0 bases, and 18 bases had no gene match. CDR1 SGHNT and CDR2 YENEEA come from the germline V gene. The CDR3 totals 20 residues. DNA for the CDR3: TGTGCCAGCAGCTTAGAATACCCTTTGAAGGACAGGGGGGGAACTTACGAGCAGTACTTC. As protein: CASSLEYPLKDRGGTYEQYF.

Here the CDR3 DNA reads TGTGCCAGCAGCCAGACCCGACAGGGCTCCGGGGAGCTGTTTTTT. As protein: CASSQTRQGSGELFF. This chain connects TRBV4-2 to TRBJ2-2, with 7 positions matching TRBD1. The V segment lost 3 bases and the J segment 6 bases; nucleotides outside the gene matches: 7. CDR1 and CDR2 (germline): LGHNA, YNFKEQ. There are 15 residues in the CDR3.

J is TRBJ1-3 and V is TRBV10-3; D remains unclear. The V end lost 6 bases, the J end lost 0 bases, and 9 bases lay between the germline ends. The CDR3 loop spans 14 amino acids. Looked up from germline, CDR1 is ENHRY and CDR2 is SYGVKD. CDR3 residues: CAIRDLDSGNTIYF. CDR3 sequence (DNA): TGTGCCATCAGGGACCTCGACTCTGGAAACACCATATATTTT.

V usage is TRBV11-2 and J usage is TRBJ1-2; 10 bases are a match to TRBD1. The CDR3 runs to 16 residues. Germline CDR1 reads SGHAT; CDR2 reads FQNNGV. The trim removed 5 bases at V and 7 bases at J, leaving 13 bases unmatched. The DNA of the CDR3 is TGTGCCAGCAGCCATAATGGGGACAGGGGTTTATTTGGCTACACCTTC. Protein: CASSHNGDRGLFGYTF.

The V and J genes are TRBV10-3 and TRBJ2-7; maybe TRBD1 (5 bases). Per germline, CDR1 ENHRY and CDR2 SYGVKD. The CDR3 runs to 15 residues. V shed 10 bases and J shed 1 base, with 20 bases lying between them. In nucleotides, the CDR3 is TGTGCCACCCAAAATAGCCAGGGTCAATCCTACGAGCAGTACTTC. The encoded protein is CATQNSQGQSYEQYF.

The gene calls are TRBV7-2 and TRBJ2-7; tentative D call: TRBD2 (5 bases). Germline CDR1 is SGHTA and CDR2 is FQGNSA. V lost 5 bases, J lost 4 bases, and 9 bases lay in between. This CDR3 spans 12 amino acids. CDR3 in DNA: TGTGCCAGCAGCATTACTAGTTACGAGCAGTACTTC. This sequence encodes CASSITSYEQYF. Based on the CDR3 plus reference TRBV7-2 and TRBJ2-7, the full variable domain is GAGVSQSPSNKVTEKGKDVELRCDPISGHTALYWYRQSLGQGLEFLIYFQGNSAPDKSGLPSDRFSAERTGGSVSTLTIQRTQQEDSAVYLCASSITSYEQYFGPGTRLTVT.

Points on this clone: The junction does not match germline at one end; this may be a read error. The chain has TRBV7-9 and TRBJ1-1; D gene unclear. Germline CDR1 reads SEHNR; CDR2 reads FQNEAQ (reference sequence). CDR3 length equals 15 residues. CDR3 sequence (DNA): TGTGCCAGCAGCGTAGCAGGTTCCGGGAACACTGAAGCTTTCTTT. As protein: CASSVAGSGNTEAFF.

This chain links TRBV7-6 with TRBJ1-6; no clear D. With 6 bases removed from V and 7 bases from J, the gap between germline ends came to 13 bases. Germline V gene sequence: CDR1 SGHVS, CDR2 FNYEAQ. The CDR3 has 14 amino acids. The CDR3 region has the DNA TGTGCCAGCAGATCGGGGAGAGCAAATTCACCCCTCCACTTT. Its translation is CASRSGRANSPLHF.

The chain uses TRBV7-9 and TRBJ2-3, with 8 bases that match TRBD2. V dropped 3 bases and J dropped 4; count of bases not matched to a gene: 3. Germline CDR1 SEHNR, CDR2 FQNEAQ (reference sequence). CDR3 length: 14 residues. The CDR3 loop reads CASSFPAGADTQYF. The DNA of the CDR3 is TGTGCCAGCAGCTTCCCAGCGGGGGCAGATACGCAGTATTTT.

The CDR3 spells CASRNPGWEQFF. For the CDR3, the DNA is TGTGCCAGCAGAAACCCAGGGTGGGAGCAGTTCTTC. The rearrangement uses TRBV6-1 and TRBJ2-1, with D maybe TRBD1 (5 bases). This CDR3 has 12 amino acids. Deletions cut 6 bases from V and 10 bases from J, with 13 bases between. Germline-derived CDR1 and CDR2 are MNHNS and SASEGT.

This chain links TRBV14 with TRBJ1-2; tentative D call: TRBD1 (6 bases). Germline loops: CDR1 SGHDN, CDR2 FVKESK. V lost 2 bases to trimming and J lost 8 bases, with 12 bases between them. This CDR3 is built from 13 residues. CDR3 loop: CASSQSRGGGYTF. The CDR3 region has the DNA TGTGCCAGCAGCCAATCCAGGGGCGGCGGCTACACCTTC. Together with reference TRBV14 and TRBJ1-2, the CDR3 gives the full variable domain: EAGVTQFPSHSVIEKGQTVTLRCDPISGHDNLYWYRRVMGKEIKFLLHFVKESKQDESGMPNNRFLAERTGGTYSTLKVQPAELEDSGVYFCASSQSRGGGYTFGSGTRLTVV.

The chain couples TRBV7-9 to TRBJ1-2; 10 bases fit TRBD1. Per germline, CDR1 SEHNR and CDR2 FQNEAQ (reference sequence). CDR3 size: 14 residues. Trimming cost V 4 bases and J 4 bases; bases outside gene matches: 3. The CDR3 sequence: CASSSWTGGYGYTF. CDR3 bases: TGTGCCAGCAGCTCCTGGACAGGGGGCTATGGCTACACCTTC.

Here the CDR3 DNA reads TGTGCCAGCAGCTTGGCGGGGGGAGAAAATCAGCCCCAGCATTTT. Its translation: CASSLAGGENQPQHF. The rearrangement joins TRBV5-5 to TRBJ1-5, with TRBD1 as a possible D gene (5 bases). The CDR3 runs to 15 residues. Germline CDR1 SGHKS, CDR2 YYEKEE (reference sequence). V lost 0 bases and J 4 bases, leaving 11 bases between the germline ends. The full variable domain, its missing parts supplied by reference TRBV5-5 and TRBJ1-5, is DAGVTQSPTHLIKTRGQQVTLRCSPISGHKSVSWYQQVLGQGPQFIFQYYEKEERGRGNFPDRFSARQFPNYSSELNVNALLLGDSALYLCASSLAGGENQPQHFGDGTRLSIL.

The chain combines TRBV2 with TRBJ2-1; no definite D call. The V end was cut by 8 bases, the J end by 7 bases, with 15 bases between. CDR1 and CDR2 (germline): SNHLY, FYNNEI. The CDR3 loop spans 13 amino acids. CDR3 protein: CASYRLNGNEQFF. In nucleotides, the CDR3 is TGTGCCAGCTACCGGCTCAACGGGAATGAGCAGTTCTTC.

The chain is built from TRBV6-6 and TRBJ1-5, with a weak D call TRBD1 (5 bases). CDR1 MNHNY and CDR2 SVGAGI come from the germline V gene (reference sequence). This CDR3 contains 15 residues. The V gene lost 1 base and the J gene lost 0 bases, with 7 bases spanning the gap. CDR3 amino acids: CASSYFRDSNQPQHF. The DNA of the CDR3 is TGTGCCAGCAGTTACTTCAGGGATAGCAATCAGCCCCAGCATTTT.

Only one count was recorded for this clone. The CDR3 DNA follows: TGTGCCAGCAGCTTCATCAGCTACACTGAAGCTTTCTTT. This codes for CASSFISYTEAFF. The chain has TRBV5-5 and TRBJ1-1; D is uncertain. Trimming removed 2 bases at V and 3 bases at J, with 8 bases between. The CDR3 contains 13 residues. The germline CDR1 and CDR2 sequences are SGHKS and YYEKEE (reference sequence).

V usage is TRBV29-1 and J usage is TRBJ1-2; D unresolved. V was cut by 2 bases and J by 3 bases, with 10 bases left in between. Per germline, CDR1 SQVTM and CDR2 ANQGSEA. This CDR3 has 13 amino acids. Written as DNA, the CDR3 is TGCAGCGTTGAATTGCGACAAGACTATGGCTACACCTTC. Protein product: CSVELRQDYGYTF.

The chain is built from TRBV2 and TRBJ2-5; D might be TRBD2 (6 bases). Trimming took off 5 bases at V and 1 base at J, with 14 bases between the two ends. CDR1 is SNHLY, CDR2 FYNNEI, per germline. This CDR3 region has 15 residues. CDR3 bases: TGTGCCAGCAGTTGGTTCGGGACTCTCCAAGAGACCCAGTACTTC. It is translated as CASSWFGTLQETQYF.

Here the CDR3 reads CASSLDRGQTQYF. The CDR3 DNA follows: TGTGCCAGCAGCTTGGACAGGGGCCAGACCCAGTACTTC. This chain uses TRBV5-6 with TRBJ2-5; 7 positions match TRBD1. CDR1 is SGHDT and CDR2 is YYEEEE in the germline V gene. The CDR3 runs 13 residues. J was trimmed by 6 bases and V by 0 bases; bases with no gene match: 2.